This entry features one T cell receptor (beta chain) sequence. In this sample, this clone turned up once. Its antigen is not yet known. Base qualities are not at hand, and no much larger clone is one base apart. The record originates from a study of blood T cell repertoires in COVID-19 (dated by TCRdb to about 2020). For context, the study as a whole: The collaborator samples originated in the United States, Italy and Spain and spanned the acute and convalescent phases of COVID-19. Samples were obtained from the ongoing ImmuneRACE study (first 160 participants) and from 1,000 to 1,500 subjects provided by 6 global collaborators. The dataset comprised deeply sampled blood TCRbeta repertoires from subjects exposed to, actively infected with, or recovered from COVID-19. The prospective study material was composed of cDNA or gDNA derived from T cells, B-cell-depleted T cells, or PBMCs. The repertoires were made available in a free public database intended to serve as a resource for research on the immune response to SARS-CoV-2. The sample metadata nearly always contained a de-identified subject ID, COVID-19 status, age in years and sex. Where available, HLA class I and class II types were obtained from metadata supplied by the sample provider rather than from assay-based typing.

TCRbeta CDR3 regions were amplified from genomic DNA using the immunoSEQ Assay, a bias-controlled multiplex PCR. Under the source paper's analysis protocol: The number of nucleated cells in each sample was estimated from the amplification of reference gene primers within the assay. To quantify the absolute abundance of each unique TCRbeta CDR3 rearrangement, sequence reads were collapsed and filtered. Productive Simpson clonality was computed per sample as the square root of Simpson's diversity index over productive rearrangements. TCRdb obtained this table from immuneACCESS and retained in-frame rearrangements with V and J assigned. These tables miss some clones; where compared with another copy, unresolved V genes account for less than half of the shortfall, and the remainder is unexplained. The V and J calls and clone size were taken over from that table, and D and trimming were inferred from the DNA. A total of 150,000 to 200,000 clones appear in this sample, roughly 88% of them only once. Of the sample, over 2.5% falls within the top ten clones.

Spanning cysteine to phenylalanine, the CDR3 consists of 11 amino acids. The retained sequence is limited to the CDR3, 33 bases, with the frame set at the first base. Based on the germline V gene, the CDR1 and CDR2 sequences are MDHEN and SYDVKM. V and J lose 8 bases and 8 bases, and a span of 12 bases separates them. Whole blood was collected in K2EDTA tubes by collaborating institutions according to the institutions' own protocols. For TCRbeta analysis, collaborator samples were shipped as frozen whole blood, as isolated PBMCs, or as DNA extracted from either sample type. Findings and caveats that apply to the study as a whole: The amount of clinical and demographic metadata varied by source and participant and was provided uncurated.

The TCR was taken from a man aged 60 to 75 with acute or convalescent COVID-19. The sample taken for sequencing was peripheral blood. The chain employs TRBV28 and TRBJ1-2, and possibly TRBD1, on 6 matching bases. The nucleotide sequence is TGTGCCAGCGTAGCAGGGGTCGGCTACACCTTC. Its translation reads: CASVAGVGYTF.